A selection of T cell receptor beta chains follows, all from one sample in a study of persistence of HIV-infected CD4 T cells. Repertoires were generated with immunoSEQ multiplex PCR, while TCRdb's copy carries only in-frame clones and drops some. The sample has 46,000 or so clones, 70% to 80% seen once; the top ten hold less than 3%. These TCRs are of unknown antigen specificity. This material consisted of CD4+ T cells sorted from PBMCs after 18-hour stimulation, taken from a patient who received antiretroviral therapy. Receptors originate from an adult man with HIV who was CMV-seropositive. The CDR3 runs from the conserved cysteine through the conserved F or W. Fields, in order: J gene, clone size, CDR3 length, D gene, V gene, CDR3 DNA, CDR3 protein. A D gene is named only where the DNA matches it firmly. Where a row states a size, it is once, few, many or the class of an expanded clone; other rows omit it.

J gene: TRBJ2-2; clone size: NA; CDR3 length: 16; D gene: TRBD2; V gene: TRBV4-1; CDR3 DNA: TGCGCCAGCAGCCAAGACCTAGCGGGAAGGACCGGGGAGCTGTTTTTT; CDR3 protein: CASSQDLAGRTGELFF
J gene: TRBJ1-1; clone size: NA; CDR3 length: 16; D gene: TRBD1; V gene: TRBV6-2/TRBV6-3; CDR3 DNA: TGTGCCAGCAGTTACGTCCCAGGGGGCGTGGACACTGAAGCTTTCTTT; CDR3 protein: CASSYVPGGVDTEAFF
J gene: TRBJ1-1; clone size: NA; CDR3 length: 13; D gene: NA; V gene: TRBV7-9; CDR3 DNA: TGTGCCAGCAGCGCACAGGAGAACACTGAAGCTTTCTTT; CDR3 protein: CASSAQENTEAFF
J gene: TRBJ2-7; clone size: NA; CDR3 length: 17; D gene: TRBD1; V gene: TRBV29-1; CDR3 DNA: TGCAGCGTTTTACTCCGGGACAGGGGCTCTCTTTTCCACGAGCAGTACTTC; CDR3 protein: CSVLLRDRGSLFHEQYF
J gene: TRBJ2-4; clone size: NA; CDR3 length: 14; D gene: NA; V gene: TRBV6-5; CDR3 DNA: TGTGCCAGCAGCCGTAGTCAAGCCAAAAACATTCAGTACTTC; CDR3 protein: CASSRSQAKNIQYF
J gene: TRBJ2-1; clone size: NA; CDR3 length: 15; D gene: TRBD2; V gene: TRBV28; CDR3 DNA: TGTGCCAGCAGGGTACCGGGACTAAACTACAATGAGCAGTTCTTC; CDR3 protein: CASRVPGLNYNEQFF
J gene: TRBJ1-6; clone size: NA; CDR3 length: 17; D gene: TRBD1; V gene: TRBV7-2; CDR3 DNA: TGTGCCAGCAGCTTGGAATACAGGGGGCAGAAGAATTCACCCCTCCACTTT; CDR3 protein: CASSLEYRGQKNSPLHF
J gene: TRBJ1-2; clone size: NA; CDR3 length: 15; D gene: TRBD1; V gene: TRBV7-2; CDR3 DNA: TGTGCCAGCAGCACCCAACCGGGACAGGGGGGAGGCTACACCTTC; CDR3 protein: CASSTQPGQGGGYTF
J gene: TRBJ2-3; clone size: NA; CDR3 length: 14; D gene: NA; V gene: TRBV30; CDR3 DNA: TGTGCCTGGAGGCTCAGAGGGAGGCGAGATACGCAGTATTTT; CDR3 protein: CAWRLRGRRDTQYF
J gene: TRBJ1-1; clone size: NA; CDR3 length: 15; D gene: NA; V gene: TRBV7-2; CDR3 DNA: TGTGCCAGCAGCTTAGAATTTGGTAGGGCCACTGAAGCTTTCTTT; CDR3 protein: CASSLEFGRATEAFF
J gene: TRBJ2-2; clone size: medium-sized; CDR3 length: 17; D gene: NA; V gene: TRBV15; CDR3 DNA: TGTGCCACCAGCAGAGGCGGCGACGGCAGGGTCACCGGGGAGCTGTTTTTT; CDR3 protein: CATSRGGDGRVTGELFF
J gene: TRBJ1-2; clone size: NA; CDR3 length: 15; D gene: NA; V gene: TRBV5-5; CDR3 DNA: TGTGCCAGCAGCCCCCCGGTGTCAGCACTCTATGGCTACACCTTC; CDR3 protein: CASSPPVSALYGYTF
J gene: TRBJ2-3; clone size: NA; CDR3 length: 13; D gene: NA; V gene: TRBV2; CDR3 DNA: TGTGCCAGCAGTCTGACCCGTTCAGGGGCGCAGTATTTT; CDR3 protein: CASSLTRSGAQYF
J gene: TRBJ2-2; clone size: NA; CDR3 length: 16; D gene: NA; V gene: TRBV19; CDR3 DNA: TGTGCCAGTAGACTACAGGGAGCTAAGTCCATCGGGGAGCTGTTTTTT; CDR3 protein: CASRLQGAKSIGELFF
J gene: TRBJ2-1; clone size: NA; CDR3 length: 16; D gene: TRBD1; V gene: TRBV19; CDR3 DNA: TGTGCCAGTAGTATACAAGGGCAGGGGGCTATCAATGAGCAGTTCTTC; CDR3 protein: CASSIQGQGAINEQFF
J gene: TRBJ2-7; clone size: NA; CDR3 length: 12; D gene: NA; V gene: TRBV7-6; CDR3 DNA: TGTGCCAGCAGCTTAAGCTCCTACGAGCAGTACTTC; CDR3 protein: CASSLSSYEQYF
J gene: TRBJ2-1; clone size: NA; CDR3 length: 14; D gene: NA; V gene: TRBV5-8; CDR3 DNA: TGTGCCAGCAGCTTGTGGCAGCTTGACAATGAGCAGTTCTTC; CDR3 protein: CASSLWQLDNEQFF
J gene: TRBJ1-6; clone size: NA; CDR3 length: 11; D gene: NA; V gene: TRBV29-1; CDR3 DNA: TGCAGCGTCGCGACAGGCCCGTACCTCCACTTT; CDR3 protein: CSVATGPYLHF
J gene: TRBJ1-2; clone size: NA; CDR3 length: 11; D gene: NA; V gene: TRBV29-1; CDR3 DNA: TGCAGCGTTGGACAGCTCTATGGCTACACCTTC; CDR3 protein: CSVGQLYGYTF
J gene: TRBJ2-1; clone size: medium-sized; CDR3 length: 12; D gene: NA; V gene: TRBV7-9; CDR3 DNA: TGTGCCAGCAGTTCCGAACCCTCGGAGCAGTTCTTC; CDR3 protein: CASSSEPSEQFF
J gene: TRBJ2-7; clone size: NA; CDR3 length: 16; D gene: NA; V gene: TRBV4-2; CDR3 DNA: TGTGCCAGCAGCCAAGATCAAGGGGTTGAGAGGTACGAGCAGTACTTC; CDR3 protein: CASSQDQGVERYEQYF
J gene: TRBJ1-1; clone size: NA; CDR3 length: 17; D gene: NA; V gene: TRBV19; CDR3 DNA: TGTGCCAGTAGTACCGTTCCCGGGACGCAGAAGAACACTGAAGCTTTCTTT; CDR3 protein: CASSTVPGTQKNTEAFF
J gene: TRBJ1-3; clone size: NA; CDR3 length: 13; D gene: NA; V gene: TRBV7-8; CDR3 DNA: TGTGCCAGCAGAGGGGGTTCTGGAAACACCATATATTTT; CDR3 protein: CASRGGSGNTIYF
J gene: TRBJ1-2; clone size: NA; CDR3 length: 12; D gene: NA; V gene: TRBV18; CDR3 DNA: TGTGCCAGCTCACCCGAAGAGTATGGCTACACCTTC; CDR3 protein: CASSPEEYGYTF
J gene: TRBJ1-3; clone size: NA; CDR3 length: 16; D gene: TRBD1; V gene: TRBV4-2; CDR3 DNA: TGTGCCAGCAGCCAAGACCCAGGGGGGAATGGAAACACCATATATTTT; CDR3 protein: CASSQDPGGNGNTIYF
J gene: TRBJ2-2; clone size: NA; CDR3 length: 15; D gene: NA; V gene: TRBV7-2; CDR3 DNA: TGTGCCAGCAGCTTACAGGGAACGAACACCGGGGAGCTGTTTTTT; CDR3 protein: CASSLQGTNTGELFF
J gene: TRBJ2-7; clone size: once; CDR3 length: 15; D gene: TRBD1; V gene: TRBV11-2; CDR3 DNA: TGTGCCAGCAGCAAGTTACAGGGGGCCCCTTACGAGCAGTACTTC; CDR3 protein: CASSKLQGAPYEQYF
J gene: TRBJ2-1; clone size: NA; CDR3 length: 15; D gene: NA; V gene: TRBV3-1/TRBV3-2; CDR3 DNA: TGTGCCAGCAGCCATGGCCATAGCTCCTACAATGAGCAGTTCTTC; CDR3 protein: CASSHGHSSYNEQFF
J gene: TRBJ2-2; clone size: NA; CDR3 length: 15; D gene: NA; V gene: TRBV5-4; CDR3 DNA: TGTGCCAGCAGCTTGATATCAGGGAACACCGGGGAGCTGTTTTTT; CDR3 protein: CASSLISGNTGELFF
J gene: TRBJ2-6; clone size: NA; CDR3 length: 18; D gene: TRBD1; V gene: TRBV7-8; CDR3 DNA: TGTGCCAGCAGCCGGATCGGACAGGGGGAGACTGGGGCCAACGTCCTGACTTTC; CDR3 protein: CASSRIGQGETGANVLTF
J gene: TRBJ1-1; clone size: NA; CDR3 length: 15; D gene: NA; V gene: TRBV5-4; CDR3 DNA: TGTGCCAGCAGCTTGTCAGTAGGGGAGGTCACTGAAGCTTTCTTT; CDR3 protein: CASSLSVGEVTEAFF